This T cell receptor (beta chain) was identified in a study of CD8+CD57+ T cells in acquired aplastic anemia. Patients chosen for sequencing had CD8+CD57+ cells that had expanded, as shown by flow cytometry. In all patients, the disease was severe acquired aplastic anemia. Study results and caveats: Shared by patients and controls, nearly 30 CD8+ CDR3s were abundant in patients.

There are many counts of this clonotype. Its antigen remains unknown. The V gene's germline CDR1 is LGHNA and CDR2 YNFKEQ. There are 12 residues in the CDR3. Trimming removed 3 bases from V and 7 bases from J, with 9 bases in between. According to the study, genomic DNA was the template for TCR beta VDJ and CDR3 profiling. TCRdb re-analysed the reads in MiXCR, keeping a single row per CDR3 protein. The data hold about 200,000 distinct CDR3 sequences, with 65% observed a single time. The chain employs TRBV4-2 and TRBJ1-1; no clear D. The source is a human donor with aplastic anemia. The specimen was sorted CD4+, CD8+, or CD8+CD57+ T cells (not recorded which) from PBMCs. The chain's CDR3 is CASSHTGIEAFF. Written as DNA, the CDR3 is TGTGCCAGCAGCCACACCGGGATTGAAGCTTTCTTT.